The clone carrying this TCR beta chain has a handful of counts. The data derive from a study of PD-L1 blockade in urothelial cancer. Time point of the sample: peripheral blood 6 weeks after treatment start. A spike-in of synthetic TCR analog templates was added to each PCR. Clones were sequenced by immunoSEQ multiplex PCR, and TCRdb holds only the in-frame ones, with some missing. The sample includes about 50,000 clones, approximately 85% of them seen just once. V lost 1 base, J lost 3 bases, and 9 bases lay in between. This CDR3 is 14 amino acids long. Germline V lookup: CDR1 MGHDK, CDR2 SYGVNS. The clonotype comes from a man in his forties or fifties with urothelial cancer. The rearrangement links TRBV25-1 to TRBJ1-2; no firm D call. Here the sequenced sample was PBMCs, taken around atezolizumab (anti-PD-L1) treatment. CDR3 DNA: TGTGCCAGCAGTGAATCAGGCAGGCACTATGGCTACACCTTC. This encodes CASSESGRHYGYTF.